This T cell receptor beta chain was found in a study of coeliac disease. Whole-study context: High-resolution HLA typing was lacking; TRBV7-2 bias was queried instead. Whole-study results and caveats: Active celiac intraepithelial and lamina propria samples had lower TRB and TRG clonality than control samples. The authors judged this method unsuitable for unbiased gliadin-specific T cell detection. Most TRB amino acid sequences occurred in only one sample.

Concerning this clone itself: Its antigen is still unknown.

The repertoire was sequenced with immunoSEQ multiplex PCR; TCRdb's copy has only in-frame clones and lacks some. The sample has some 3,300 clones, around 50% seen once. The CDR3 contains 16 residues. CDR1 is SGHKS, CDR2 YYEKEE, per germline (reference sequence). With 4 bases clipped from V and 2 bases from J, the junction kept 7 bases outside the gene matches. The receptor's source is a woman in her sixties or seventies with celiac disease. The chain has TRBV5-5 and TRBJ2-1; 9 bases map to TRBD1. Sequenced: intraepithelial lymphocytes from the gut. CDR3 DNA sequence: TGTGCCAGCAGCGAATTTGACAGGGGGACCTACAATGAGCAGTTCTTC. It specifies CASSEFDRGTYNEQFF.